These 3 T cell receptor beta chains share one sample of origin, sequenced in a study of blood T cell repertoires in COVID-19. Some clones are missing from TCRdb's copy, which holds only in-frame ones; the method was immunoSEQ multiplex PCR. Found here are under 250,000 clones, around 85% of them singletons; the top ten hold around 6.4%. What was sequenced was peripheral blood. These receptors all come from a woman aged 55-70 years with active or convalescent COVID-19.

This chain uses TRBV28 with TRBJ1-1, with D possibly matching TRBD1 (5 bases). The CDR3 covers 15 residues. Germline CDR1 MDHEN, CDR2 SYDVKM. V shed 3 bases and J shed 0 bases, with 11 bases lying between them. CDR3: CASSFEGHMNTEAFF. DNA for the CDR3: TGTGCCAGCAGTTTCGAAGGACACATGAACACTGAAGCTTTCTTT.

V and J are TRBV5-1 and TRBJ2-3; 8 bases line up with TRBD2. CDR3 size: 15 residues. The V gene's germline CDR1 is SGHRS and CDR2 YFSETQ. V shed 2 bases, J shed 1 base, and the junction held 3 bases outside the gene matches. The CDR3 here is CASSLKLAGTDTQYF. The CDR3 DNA sequence: TGCGCCAGCAGCTTAAAACTAGCGGGCACAGATACGCAGTATTTT.

CDR3 in DNA: TGTGCCAGCAGTTTAGGTATTAGCATAAGCGATGAGCAGTTCTTC. Its protein product is CASSLGISISDEQFF. The chain couples TRBV27 to TRBJ2-1, with unresolved D. Germline-derived CDR1 and CDR2 are MNHEY and SMNVEV (reference sequence). The CDR3 is made up of 15 amino acids. Trimming pared 2 bases from V and 8 bases from J, leaving 16 bases between.